The 3 T cell receptor beta chains below were found in one sample sequenced in a study of blood T cells in healthy people across ages. A sample-barcoded 5' primer and a J-beta primer mix were used in a second PCR of about 7 to 12 cycles. TCRdb redid the calling of the 5' RACE reads with MiXCR, one entry per CDR3 protein. Of approximately 350,000 distinct CDR3 sequences listed, about 55% are singletons. Sequenced input: blood. The receptors were gathered from a man aged 55 to 70 in good health.

The rearrangement uses TRBV3-1 and TRBJ1-6; TRBD1 aligns across 11 bases. Germline V gene lookup returns CDR1 LGHDT and CDR2 YNNKEL (reference sequence). J was trimmed by 7 bases and V by 8 bases; bases with no gene match: 7. The CDR3 is made up of 15 amino acids. CDR3 protein: CASARGQGGNSPLHF. The CDR3 bases are TGTGCCAGCGCTCGGGGACAGGGGGGCAATTCACCCCTCCACTTT.

This clonotype was counted a few times. The gene calls are TRBV29-1 and TRBJ2-1, with 7 bases lining up with TRBD2. Germline V lookup: CDR1 SQVTM, CDR2 ANQGSEA. This CDR3 has 13 residues. With 7 bases clipped from V and 5 bases from J, the junction kept 8 bases outside the gene matches. CDR3 DNA sequence: TGCAGCGGGGGACTAAGCTTCGACAATGAGCAGTTCTTC. This gives the protein CSGGLSFDNEQFF.

This chain links TRBV5-1 with TRBJ1-2; D gene ambiguous. The germline V gene has CDR1 SGHRS and CDR2 YFSETQ. V was shortened by 3 bases and J by 2 bases, with 11 bases between the two germline ends. The CDR3 consists of 14 residues. The CDR3 here is CASSSPVGNYGYTF. The CDR3 nucleotides are TGCGCCAGCAGCTCCCCCGTTGGGAACTATGGCTACACCTTC.